The T cell receptor beta chain under discussion was sequenced for a study of blood T cell repertoires in COVID-19. The count of this clone is one. With 2 bases clipped from V and 1 base from J, the junction kept 8 bases outside the gene matches. CDR1 is PRHDT, CDR2 FYEKMQ, per germline (reference sequence). This CDR3 has 16 residues. Clones were read by immunoSEQ multiplex PCR, and TCRdb kept only the in-frame ones, dropping some. The profile shows 350,000 to 400,000 clones, 90% to 95% of them singletons. The receptor comes from a woman between 40 and 50 years old who had been exposed to COVID-19. The chain couples TRBV13 to TRBJ2-7, with 7 positions matching TRBD2. The source material was PBMCs or T cells enriched from blood (not recorded which). Here the CDR3 reads CASSLRAGSVSYEQYF. CDR3 in DNA: TGTGCCAGCAGCTTAAGAGCGGGATCGGTTTCCTACGAGCAGTACTTC.